A selection of T cell receptor beta chains follows, all from one sample in a study of long-term antiretroviral therapy in people with HIV. The data were produced by immunoSEQ multiplex PCR, yet TCRdb's version contains in-frame clones alone and is incomplete. The repertoire has about 33,000 clones, 90% to 97% of them found once; the top ten carry 2% to 2.5%. The sequenced sample was unsorted PBMCs, obtained around 6.6 years after starting antiretroviral therapy. The receptors were gathered from a young man with HIV. Both conserved end residues are part of each CDR3. Each record gives: D gene, J gene, clone size, V gene, CDR3 DNA, CDR3 protein. The D gene is left open where the match is weak. Clone size is stated in some rows and not others, as once, few, many or a class when expanded.

D gene: -; J gene: TRBJ2-1; clone size: -; V gene: TRBV29-1; CDR3 DNA: TGCAGCACCGGGACTTTAGGGAATGAGCAGTTCTTC; CDR3 protein: CSTGTLGNEQFF
D gene: -; J gene: TRBJ2-3; clone size: -; V gene: TRBV4-2; CDR3 DNA: TGTGCCAGCAGCCAATATCCAGGCACAGATACGCAGTATTTT; CDR3 protein: CASSQYPGTDTQYF
D gene: -; J gene: TRBJ2-5; clone size: once; V gene: TRBV7-8; CDR3 DNA: TGTGCCAGCAGCTCAGGGGTCGGGGGGCAAGAGACCCAGTACTTC; CDR3 protein: CASSSGVGGQETQYF
D gene: -; J gene: TRBJ2-2; clone size: once; V gene: TRBV25-1; CDR3 DNA: TGTGCCAGCAGTGAATATAAGGGCGCGGAGAACACCGGGGAGCTGTTTTTT; CDR3 protein: CASSEYKGAENTGELFF
D gene: TRBD2; J gene: TRBJ2-2; clone size: -; V gene: TRBV9; CDR3 DNA: TGTGCCAGCGGGGTTACTCTAGCGGGGGTTCCGGCTGGGGAGCTGTTTTTT; CDR3 protein: CASGVTLAGVPAGELFF
D gene: TRBD1; J gene: TRBJ2-7; clone size: -; V gene: TRBV6-6; CDR3 DNA: TGTGCCAGCAGTTACCGGCCGACAGGGACCTCCTACGAGCAGTACTTC; CDR3 protein: CASSYRPTGTSYEQYF
D gene: -; J gene: TRBJ1-1; clone size: -; V gene: TRBV4-1; CDR3 DNA: TGCGCCAGCAGCCAAGGGAGGGGCCTGCAGGGCCACACTGAAGCTTTCTTT; CDR3 protein: CASSQGRGLQGHTEAFF
D gene: -; J gene: TRBJ2-7; clone size: -; V gene: TRBV7-8; CDR3 DNA: TGTGCCAGCAGCCCCGCGACGGAGCCGGTCCGCGGGCAGTACTTC; CDR3 protein: CASSPATEPVRGQYF
D gene: TRBD1; J gene: TRBJ1-4; clone size: once; V gene: TRBV6-1; CDR3 DNA: TGTGCCAGCAGAGAACCGGGACAGCCCTTTGGTGAAAAACTGTTTTTT; CDR3 protein: CASREPGQPFGEKLFF
D gene: -; J gene: TRBJ2-7; clone size: -; V gene: TRBV7-6; CDR3 DNA: TGTGCCAGCAGCCCTGGACAAGGAGGAACCTACGAGCAGTACTTC; CDR3 protein: CASSPGQGGTYEQYF
D gene: -; J gene: TRBJ1-1; clone size: -; V gene: TRBV5-4; CDR3 DNA: TGTGCCAGCAGCCCCAGGGGGAACACTGAAGCTTTCTTT; CDR3 protein: CASSPRGNTEAFF
D gene: -; J gene: TRBJ2-5; clone size: once; V gene: TRBV11-2; CDR3 DNA: TGTGCCAGCAGCACACACATCCAAGAGACCCAGTACTTC; CDR3 protein: CASSTHIQETQYF
D gene: -; J gene: TRBJ2-7; clone size: once; V gene: TRBV5-6; CDR3 DNA: TGTGCCAGCAGCTTGCGTGCAGGCACATACGAGCAGTACTTC; CDR3 protein: CASSLRAGTYEQYF
D gene: -; J gene: TRBJ2-7; clone size: -; V gene: TRBV7-6; CDR3 DNA: TGTGCCAGCAGCCTACCCCCAGCAAACGAGCAGTACTTC; CDR3 protein: CASSLPPANEQYF
D gene: -; J gene: TRBJ2-1; clone size: few; V gene: TRBV11-2; CDR3 DNA: TGTGCCAGCAGCTTAGAAGACCACTACAATGAGCAGTTCTTC; CDR3 protein: CASSLEDHYNEQFF
D gene: -; J gene: TRBJ2-7; clone size: -; V gene: TRBV19; CDR3 DNA: TGTGCCAGTAGTATATGGGGACGCCAGCAGTACTTC; CDR3 protein: CASSIWGRQQYF
D gene: -; J gene: TRBJ1-1; clone size: -; V gene: TRBV5-6; CDR3 DNA: TGTGCCAGCAGCTTGGCTGGCGGTGAAGCTTTCTTT; CDR3 protein: CASSLAGGEAFF
D gene: TRBD1; J gene: TRBJ1-1; clone size: -; V gene: TRBV6-5; CDR3 DNA: TGTGCCAGCAGACGACCGACAGGGAGGTCTTTCTTT; CDR3 protein: CASRRPTGRSFF
D gene: -; J gene: TRBJ2-7; clone size: -; V gene: TRBV15; CDR3 DNA: TGTGCCACCAGCAGAGGCGCCCTAGCGAACTACGAGCAGTACTTC; CDR3 protein: CATSRGALANYEQYF
D gene: -; J gene: TRBJ2-3; clone size: -; V gene: TRBV19; CDR3 DNA: TGTGCCAGTAGTATTGGGGATACGCAGTATTTT; CDR3 protein: CASSIGDTQYF
D gene: -; J gene: TRBJ1-4; clone size: -; V gene: TRBV7-9; CDR3 DNA: TGTGCCAGCAGCTTGGTCCAGGGTAGCGAAAAACTGTTTTTT; CDR3 protein: CASSLVQGSEKLFF
D gene: -; J gene: TRBJ2-1; clone size: -; V gene: TRBV5-1; CDR3 DNA: TGCGCCAGCAGCTCTAGGCGGGACAGCTACAATGAGCAGTTCTTC; CDR3 protein: CASSSRRDSYNEQFF
D gene: -; J gene: TRBJ2-7; clone size: few; V gene: TRBV2; CDR3 DNA: TGTGCCAGCAGTGCAGGGGTCTCCCACGAGCAGTACTTC; CDR3 protein: CASSAGVSHEQYF
D gene: -; J gene: TRBJ1-4; clone size: -; V gene: TRBV6-6; CDR3 DNA: TGTGCCAGCAGTTACCTCCTTCAGGGTGGACGAGAAAAACTGTTTTTT; CDR3 protein: CASSYLLQGGREKLFF
D gene: TRBD2; J gene: TRBJ2-3; clone size: -; V gene: TRBV9; CDR3 DNA: TGTGCCAGCAGCGTGCGAGCGGGGGGAAGCACAGATACGCAGTATTTT; CDR3 protein: CASSVRAGGSTDTQYF
D gene: TRBD1; J gene: TRBJ1-5; clone size: -; V gene: TRBV6-6; CDR3 DNA: TGTGCCAGCAGTTACGGGGACAGGGGGCGAGGTCAGCCCCAGCATTTT; CDR3 protein: CASSYGDRGRGQPQHF
D gene: -; J gene: TRBJ1-2; clone size: -; V gene: TRBV6-5; CDR3 DNA: TGTGCCAGCAGTCAGCCGTTCTACACCTTC; CDR3 protein: CASSQPFYTF
D gene: -; J gene: TRBJ2-2; clone size: -; V gene: TRBV6-1; CDR3 DNA: TGTGCCAGCGATACCGTGAACACCGGGGAGCTGTTTTTT; CDR3 protein: CASDTVNTGELFF
D gene: -; J gene: TRBJ1-1; clone size: once; V gene: TRBV11-2; CDR3 DNA: TGTGCCAGCAGCTTAGATCGTCATGAAGCTTTCTTT; CDR3 protein: CASSLDRHEAFF
D gene: TRBD2; J gene: TRBJ2-7; clone size: once; V gene: TRBV14; CDR3 DNA: TGTGCCAGCAGCCTTAGGACTAGCGGGTGGGACGAGCAGTACTTC; CDR3 protein: CASSLRTSGWDEQYF
D gene: -; J gene: TRBJ1-2; clone size: -; V gene: TRBV29-1; CDR3 DNA: TGCAGCGTCGCCGGGAGACAAAGCGATGGCTACACCTTC; CDR3 protein: CSVAGRQSDGYTF
D gene: -; J gene: TRBJ1-1; clone size: -; V gene: TRBV6-5; CDR3 DNA: TGTGCCAGCAGTTACGGGCAGTTGAACACTGAAGCTTTCTTT; CDR3 protein: CASSYGQLNTEAFF
D gene: -; J gene: TRBJ2-7; clone size: -; V gene: TRBV7-9; CDR3 DNA: TGTGCCAGCAGCTTAGCGGAAGGAAACCAGTACTTC; CDR3 protein: CASSLAEGNQYF
D gene: -; J gene: TRBJ2-1; clone size: -; V gene: TRBV6-5; CDR3 DNA: TGTGCCAGCACTTGGTCGGACTCCTACAATGAGCAGTTCTTC; CDR3 protein: CASTWSDSYNEQFF
D gene: -; J gene: TRBJ2-2; clone size: once; V gene: TRBV10-3; CDR3 DNA: TGTGCCATCAGTGCCAGGGCTAGCACCGGGGAGCTGTTTTTT; CDR3 protein: CAISARASTGELFF
D gene: -; J gene: TRBJ2-7; clone size: -; V gene: TRBV19; CDR3 DNA: TGTGCCAGTAGTTCGGATCCCTCCCCATCCTACGAGCAGTACTTC; CDR3 protein: CASSSDPSPSYEQYF
D gene: TRBD1; J gene: TRBJ1-2; clone size: -; V gene: TRBV28; CDR3 DNA: TGTGCCAGTTACGGACCGGGACAGGGGAGGGGCGGCTACACCTTC; CDR3 protein: CASYGPGQGRGGYTF
D gene: TRBD2; J gene: TRBJ2-7; clone size: -; V gene: TRBV11-2; CDR3 DNA: TGTGCCAGCAGCTTAGTGGGGGGGATAAACTACGAGCAGTACTTC; CDR3 protein: CASSLVGGINYEQYF
D gene: -; J gene: TRBJ2-7; clone size: -; V gene: TRBV7-8; CDR3 DNA: TGTGCCAGCAGCTTAGACGACTCCTACGAGCAGTACTTC; CDR3 protein: CASSLDDSYEQYF
D gene: TRBD1; J gene: TRBJ1-5; clone size: -; V gene: TRBV6-5; CDR3 DNA: TGTGCCAGCGGGGGACAGGGGGCCCAGCCCCAGCATTTT; CDR3 protein: CASGGQGAQPQHF
D gene: TRBD1; J gene: TRBJ2-7; clone size: -; V gene: TRBV6-5; CDR3 DNA: TGTGCCAGCAGTCGAGGGACAGACTACGAGCAGTACTTC; CDR3 protein: CASSRGTDYEQYF
D gene: -; J gene: TRBJ2-2; clone size: -; V gene: TRBV5-1; CDR3 DNA: TGCGCCAGCAGGGACAAGCCTTCTTCCGCGAACACCGGGGAGCTGTTTTTT; CDR3 protein: CASRDKPSSANTGELFF
D gene: -; J gene: TRBJ1-2; clone size: -; V gene: TRBV25-1; CDR3 DNA: TGTGCCAGCAGCCGAGGGGAGGGACGGTTTTATGGCTACACCTTC; CDR3 protein: CASSRGEGRFYGYTF
D gene: -; J gene: TRBJ1-5; clone size: -; V gene: TRBV19; CDR3 DNA: TGTGCCATAGGGAGGGACACTAGCAATCAGCCCCAGCATTTT; CDR3 protein: CAIGRDTSNQPQHF
D gene: -; J gene: TRBJ1-2; clone size: -; V gene: TRBV6-5; CDR3 DNA: TGTGCCAGCAGTTACTCGAATAAGGACGCGTATGGCTACACCTTC; CDR3 protein: CASSYSNKDAYGYTF
D gene: -; J gene: TRBJ1-6; clone size: -; V gene: TRBV4-2; CDR3 DNA: TGTGCCAGCAGCCAAAATCGTTTCGGGCTTAGGAGCTCCTATAATTCACCCCTCCACTTT; CDR3 protein: CASSQNRFGLRSSYNSPLHF
D gene: -; J gene: TRBJ2-2; clone size: -; V gene: TRBV11-3; CDR3 DNA: TGTGCCAGCAGCTTAGCCTGGACCGGGGAGCTGTTTTTT; CDR3 protein: CASSLAWTGELFF
D gene: TRBD1; J gene: TRBJ1-2; clone size: -; V gene: TRBV9; CDR3 DNA: TGTGCCAGCAGCCTAGTTGGGACAGGGGGCTTAAACTATGGCTACACCTTC; CDR3 protein: CASSLVGTGGLNYGYTF
D gene: -; J gene: TRBJ1-6; clone size: -; V gene: TRBV27; CDR3 DNA: TGTGCCAGCAGTAACAGGGCGAGCTCCTATAATTCACCCCTCCACTTT; CDR3 protein: CASSNRASSYNSPLHF
D gene: TRBD1; J gene: TRBJ2-1; clone size: once; V gene: TRBV13; CDR3 DNA: TGTGCCAGCAGCTCCCCGGGACAGGGGGCGCGCCACAATGAGCAGTTCTTC; CDR3 protein: CASSSPGQGARHNEQFF
D gene: -; J gene: TRBJ2-3; clone size: -; V gene: TRBV5-4; CDR3 DNA: TGTGCCAGCAGCTTGGTGACGCCTAGCACAGATACGCAGTATTTT; CDR3 protein: CASSLVTPSTDTQYF
D gene: -; J gene: TRBJ1-2; clone size: -; V gene: TRBV2; CDR3 DNA: TGTGCCAGCAGTGAATTTGCTCCCCCCCTGGATGGCTACACCTTC; CDR3 protein: CASSEFAPPLDGYTF
D gene: -; J gene: TRBJ2-1; clone size: -; V gene: TRBV21-1; CDR3 DNA: TGTGCCAGCAGCAAAGCTGGACAGGGGGGACTAGCGGGGGATGCGACCTACAATGAGCAGTTCTTC; CDR3 protein: CASSKAGQGGLAGDATYNEQFF
D gene: -; J gene: TRBJ2-7; clone size: -; V gene: TRBV7-2; CDR3 DNA: TGTGCCAGCAGCTTAGTGGCTAGCAACTACGAGCAGTACTTC; CDR3 protein: CASSLVASNYEQYF